The present entry profiles one T cell receptor (beta chain) with its context. Its binding antigen is unknown. No much larger clonotype is one base removed from it; base qualities were not supplied. The immunoSEQ assay, a bias-controlled multiplex PCR using V- and J-specific primers, was used to amplify TCR beta CDR3 regions from genomic DNA. A second PCR step added a proprietary barcode and Illumina adapter sequences to the CDR3 amplicons. An Illumina MiSeq instrument was used to sequence the CDR3 libraries. The study's own analysis went as follows. Export and quality control were handled in immunoSEQ Analyzer 3.0, while downstream analyses relied on R Bioconductor and Immunarch. Repertoire metrics were calculated using only productive rearrangements within the normalized downsampled data set. In the normalized cohort, a clonotype counted as pathologically expanded if the clonotype was larger than 5 templates. The Inverse Simpson Index was used to measure repertoire diversity. To capture all clonotypes, CMV-specificity analyses were performed on the non-normalized data set. TCRdb retrieved this table from immuneACCESS and kept in-frame rearrangements only. Not all clones are present; in checked studies, unresolved V genes account for under half, and no reason is known for the remainder. For V, J and clone size, that table is used; D and trimming come from the DNA. This sample is represented by about 27,000 clones; more than 70% of them were singletons. Roughly 6.2% of the sample goes to the ten largest clones.

The sample's time point label, in plain terms: recipient sample about 28 days before transplant, after cytoreduction. Recipient blood was collected about 28 days before transplant and at days 30, 100 and 180 after transplant. Nuclei Lysis Solution was used to extract genomic DNA from fresh or cryopreserved unfractionated peripheral blood mononuclear cells. This sample stems from a study of T cell clonotyping in hematopoietic cell transplantation (dated by TCRdb to 2020 to 2023). About the investigation overall: Recipient samples taken before transplant were collected after cytoreduction. A total of more than 130 blood samples were collected in the study from 35 consecutive transplant recipients and their related donors. Patients were recruited between September 2015 and early 2017 and followed until late 2020 or death. The paper's findings and limits, for the study overall: Recipient repertoires showed only a small fraction of overlap with donor repertoires, and over 97% appeared de novo at the given depth. After transplant, TCR diversity in recipients dropped, and pathologically expanded clonotypes increased progressively from day 30 to day 180. Inverse Simpson Index values from donors and from recipients before transplant predicted broader TCR repertoire diversity after transplant. Sample size was limited, and cells were not sorted, so CD4 and CD8 repertoire contributions could not be separated.

From V the trimming removes 7 bases and from J it removes 6 bases, while the gene matches leave 6 bases of the junction unaccounted for. CDR1 is given as MNHNS and CDR2 as SASEGT, both from the germline V gene. The CDR3 runs 13 residues from the cysteine to the phenylalanine. Only the CDR3 portion is preserved as DNA: 39 bases, with reading frame beginning at the first base. Recombination linked TRBV6-1 to TRBJ1-2; TRBD1 agrees with 9 junctional bases. The clonotype was recovered from a man in his fifties or sixties with myelodysplastic syndrome. Some clones in this sample may be carry-over from other donors' samples. The sequenced sample was peripheral blood mononuclear cells, obtained before stem cell transplant. The CDR3: CASKVGTGHGYTF. The DNA sequence is given as TGTGCCAGCAAGGTGGGGACAGGGCATGGCTACACCTTC.